This TCR beta chain was identified in a study of cytomegalovirus exposure and HLA in healthy donors. Germline CDR1 LGHNA, CDR2 YNFKEQ. CDR3 size: 20 residues. J lost 0 bases, V lost 2 bases, and 15 bases had no gene match. Primers included in the PCR were 60 Vbeta and 13 Jbeta primers. Assay: immunoSEQ multiplex PCR; the TCRdb copy retains only in-frame clones and omits some. The data contain about 110,000 clones, approximately 70% of them singletons. This receptor was taken from a man aged 25 to 45 in good health and CMV-seropositive. The J gene is TRBJ2-5, the V gene TRBV4-2; 10 bases agree with TRBD2. The sample consisted of PBMCs. The CDR3 DNA reads TGTGCCAGCAGCCAAAAGCTTAGCGGGGGGAACCCCTTGTACCAAGAGACCCAGTACTTC. This codes for CASSQKLSGGNPLYQETQYF.